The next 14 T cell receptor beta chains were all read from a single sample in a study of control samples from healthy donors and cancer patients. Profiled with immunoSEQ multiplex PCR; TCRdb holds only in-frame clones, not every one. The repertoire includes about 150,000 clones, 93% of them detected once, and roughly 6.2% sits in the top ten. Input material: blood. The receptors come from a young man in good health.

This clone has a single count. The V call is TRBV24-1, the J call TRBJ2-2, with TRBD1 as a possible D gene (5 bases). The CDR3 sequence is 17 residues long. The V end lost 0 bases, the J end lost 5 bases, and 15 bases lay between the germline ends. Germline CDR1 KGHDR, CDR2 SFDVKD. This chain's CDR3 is CATSDLLAGQGTGELFF. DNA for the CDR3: TGTGCCACCAGTGATTTGCTGGCAGGGCAAGGTACCGGGGAGCTGTTTTTT.

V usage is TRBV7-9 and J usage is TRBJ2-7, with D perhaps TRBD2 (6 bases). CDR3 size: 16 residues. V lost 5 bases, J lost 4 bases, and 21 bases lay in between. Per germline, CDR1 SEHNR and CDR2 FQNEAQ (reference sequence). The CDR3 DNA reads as TGTGCCAGCAGCCCCTCCTCAAATCTAGCGTGGTACGAGCAGTACTTC. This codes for CASSPSSNLAWYEQYF. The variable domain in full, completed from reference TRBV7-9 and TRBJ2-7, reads DTGVSQNPRHKITKRGQNVTFRCDPISEHNRLYWYRQTLGQGPEFLTYFQNEAQLEKSRLLSDRFSAERPKGSFSTLEIQRTEQGDSAMYLCASSPSSNLAWYEQYFGPGTRLTVT.

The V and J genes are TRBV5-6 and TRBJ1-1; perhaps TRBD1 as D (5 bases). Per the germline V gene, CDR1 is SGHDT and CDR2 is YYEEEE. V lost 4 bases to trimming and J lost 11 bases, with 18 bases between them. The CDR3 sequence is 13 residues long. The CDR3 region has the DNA TGTGCCAGCAGCCCCCAACCGGGGGGGTCGGCTTTCTTT. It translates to CASSPQPGGSAFF.

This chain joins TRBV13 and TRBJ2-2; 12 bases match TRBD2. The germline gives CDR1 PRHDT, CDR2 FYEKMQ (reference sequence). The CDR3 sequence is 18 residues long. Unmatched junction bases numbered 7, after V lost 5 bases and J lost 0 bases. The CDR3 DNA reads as TGTGCCAGCAGCCCCGGACTAGCGGGGCGTTCGAACACCGGGGAGCTGTTTTTT. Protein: CASSPGLAGRSNTGELFF.

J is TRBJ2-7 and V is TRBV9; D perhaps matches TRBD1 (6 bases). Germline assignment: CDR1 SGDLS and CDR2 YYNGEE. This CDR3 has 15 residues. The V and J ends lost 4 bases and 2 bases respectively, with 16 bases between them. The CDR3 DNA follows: TGTGCCAGCAGCCCAGGGGCCCTCTCCACCTACGAGCAGTACTTC. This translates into CASSPGALSTYEQYF.

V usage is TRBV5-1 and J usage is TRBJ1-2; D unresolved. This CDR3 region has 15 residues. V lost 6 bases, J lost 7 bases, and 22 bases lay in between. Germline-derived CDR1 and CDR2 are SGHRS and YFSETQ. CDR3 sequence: CASNWEAREGGGYTF. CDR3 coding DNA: TGCGCCAGCAATTGGGAGGCTCGGGAAGGAGGTGGCTACACCTTC.

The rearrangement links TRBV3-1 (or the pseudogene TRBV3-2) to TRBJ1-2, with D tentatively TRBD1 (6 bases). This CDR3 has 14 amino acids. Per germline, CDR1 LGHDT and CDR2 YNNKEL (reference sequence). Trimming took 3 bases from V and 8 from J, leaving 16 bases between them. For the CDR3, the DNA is TGTGCCAGCAGCCATCACAGGGTTTTGTTCGGCTACACCTTC. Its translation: CASSHHRVLFGYTF.

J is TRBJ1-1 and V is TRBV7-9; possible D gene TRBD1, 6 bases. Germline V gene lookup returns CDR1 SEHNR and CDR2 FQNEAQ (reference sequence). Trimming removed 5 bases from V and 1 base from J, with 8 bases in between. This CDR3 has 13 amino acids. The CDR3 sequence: CASSRGQNTEAFF. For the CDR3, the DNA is TGTGCCAGCAGCCGGGGACAGAACACTGAAGCTTTCTTT.

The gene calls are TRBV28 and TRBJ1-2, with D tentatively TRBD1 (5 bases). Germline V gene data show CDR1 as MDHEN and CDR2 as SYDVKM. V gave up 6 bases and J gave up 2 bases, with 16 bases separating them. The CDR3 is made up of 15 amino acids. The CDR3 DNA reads TGTGCCAGCAGACGACCGACAGCTGCAAACTATGGCTACACCTTC. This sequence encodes CASRRPTAANYGYTF.

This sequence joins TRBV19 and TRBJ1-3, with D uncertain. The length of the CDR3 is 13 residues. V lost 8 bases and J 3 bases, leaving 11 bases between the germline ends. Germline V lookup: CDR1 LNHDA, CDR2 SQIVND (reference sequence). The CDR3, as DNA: TGTGCCAGTGACTCTTTTCGTGGAAACACCATATATTTT. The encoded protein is CASDSFRGNTIYF.

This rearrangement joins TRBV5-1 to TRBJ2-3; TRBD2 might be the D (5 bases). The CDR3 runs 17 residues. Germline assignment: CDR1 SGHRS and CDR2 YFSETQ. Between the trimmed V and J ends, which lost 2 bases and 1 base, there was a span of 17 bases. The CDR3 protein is CASSFYPPGSGTDTQYF. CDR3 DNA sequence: TGCGCCAGCAGCTTTTACCCTCCGGGATCCGGCACAGATACGCAGTATTTT.

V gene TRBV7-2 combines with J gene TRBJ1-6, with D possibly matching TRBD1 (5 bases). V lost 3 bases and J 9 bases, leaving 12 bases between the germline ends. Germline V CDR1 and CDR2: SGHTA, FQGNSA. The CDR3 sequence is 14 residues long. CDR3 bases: TGTGCCAGCAGCTTCGGGGTCCAGGGTTCACCCCTCCACTTT. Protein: CASSFGVQGSPLHF.

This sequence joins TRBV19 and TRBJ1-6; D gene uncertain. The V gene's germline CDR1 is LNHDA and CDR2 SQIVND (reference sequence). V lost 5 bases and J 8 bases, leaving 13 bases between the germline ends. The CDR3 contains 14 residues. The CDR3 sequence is CASSQRVRDSPLHF. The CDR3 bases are TGTGCCAGTAGTCAGCGCGTTAGGGATTCACCCCTCCACTTT.

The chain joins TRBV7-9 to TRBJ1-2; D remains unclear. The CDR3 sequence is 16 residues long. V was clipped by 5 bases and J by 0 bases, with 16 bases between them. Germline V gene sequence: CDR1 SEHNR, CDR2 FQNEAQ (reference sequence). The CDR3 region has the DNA TGTGCCAGCAGCCGAACCGGGCAAGGCTCTAACTATGGCTACACCTTC. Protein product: CASSRTGQGSNYGYTF.